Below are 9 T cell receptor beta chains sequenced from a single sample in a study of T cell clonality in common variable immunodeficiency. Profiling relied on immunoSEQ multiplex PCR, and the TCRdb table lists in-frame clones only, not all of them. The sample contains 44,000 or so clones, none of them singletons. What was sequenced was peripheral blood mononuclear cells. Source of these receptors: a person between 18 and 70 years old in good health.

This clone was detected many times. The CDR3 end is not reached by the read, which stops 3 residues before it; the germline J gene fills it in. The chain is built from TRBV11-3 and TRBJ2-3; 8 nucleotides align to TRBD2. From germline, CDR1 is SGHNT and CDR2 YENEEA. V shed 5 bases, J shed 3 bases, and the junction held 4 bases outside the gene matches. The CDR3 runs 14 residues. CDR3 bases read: TGTGCCAGCAGCGCGGGGGGACCAACAGATACG. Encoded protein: CASSAGGPTDT. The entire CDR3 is CASSAGGPTDTQYF.

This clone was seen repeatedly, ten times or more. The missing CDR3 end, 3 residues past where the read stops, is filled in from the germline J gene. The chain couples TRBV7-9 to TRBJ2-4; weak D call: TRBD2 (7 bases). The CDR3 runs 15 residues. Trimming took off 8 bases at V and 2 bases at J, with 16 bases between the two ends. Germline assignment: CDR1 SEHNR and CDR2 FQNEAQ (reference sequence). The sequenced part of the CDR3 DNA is TGTGCCAGCGGTTGGGGGGGCTTGACCAAAAACATT. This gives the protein CASGWGGLTKNI. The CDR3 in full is CASGWGGLTKNIQYF.

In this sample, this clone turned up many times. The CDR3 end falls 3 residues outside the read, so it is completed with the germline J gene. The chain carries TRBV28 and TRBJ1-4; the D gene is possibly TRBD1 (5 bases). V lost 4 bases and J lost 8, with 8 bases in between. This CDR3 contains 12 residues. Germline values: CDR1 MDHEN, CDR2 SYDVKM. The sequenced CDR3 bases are TGTGCCAGCAGTTCGACAGTCGAAAAA. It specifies CASSSTVEK. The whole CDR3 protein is CASSSTVEKLFF.

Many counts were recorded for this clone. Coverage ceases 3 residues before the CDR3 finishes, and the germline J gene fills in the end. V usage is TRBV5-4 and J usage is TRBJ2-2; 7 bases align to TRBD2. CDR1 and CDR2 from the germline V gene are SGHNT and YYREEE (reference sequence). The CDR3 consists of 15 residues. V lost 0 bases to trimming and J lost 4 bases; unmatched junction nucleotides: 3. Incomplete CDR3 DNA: TGTGCCAGCAGCTTGGACGGGGGGTTCACCGGGGAG. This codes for CASSLDGGFTGE. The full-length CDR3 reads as CASSLDGGFTGELFF.

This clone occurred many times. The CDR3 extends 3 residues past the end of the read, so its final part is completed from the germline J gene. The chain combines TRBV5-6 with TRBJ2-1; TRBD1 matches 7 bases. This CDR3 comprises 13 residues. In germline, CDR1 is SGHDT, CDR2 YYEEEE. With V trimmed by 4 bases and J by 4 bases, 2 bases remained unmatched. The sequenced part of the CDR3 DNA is TGTGCCAGCAGCAGACAGGGATACAATGAG. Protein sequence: CASSRQGYNE. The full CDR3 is CASSRQGYNEQFF.

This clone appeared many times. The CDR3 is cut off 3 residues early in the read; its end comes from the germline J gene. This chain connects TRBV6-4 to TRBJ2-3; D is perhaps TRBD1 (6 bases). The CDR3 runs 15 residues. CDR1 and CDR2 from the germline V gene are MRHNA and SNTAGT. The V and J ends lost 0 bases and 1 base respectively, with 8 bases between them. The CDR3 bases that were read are TGTGCCAGCAGTGACTCACAGGGAGGCACAGATACG. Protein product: CASSDSQGGTDT. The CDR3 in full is CASSDSQGGTDTQYF.

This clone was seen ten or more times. CDR3 protein: CASSPFDRVAPLHF. The covered CDR3 bases are TGTGCCAGCAGCCCCTTCGACAGGGTCGCACCC. The chain has TRBV5-6 and TRBJ1-6; 7 bases fit TRBD1. The sequenced fragment ends 3 residues before the CDR3 boundary, so the rest is inferred from the germline J gene. The trim removed 4 bases at V and 11 bases at J, leaving 9 bases unmatched. The CDR3 spans 14 residues. In germline, CDR1 is SGHDT, CDR2 YYEEEE.

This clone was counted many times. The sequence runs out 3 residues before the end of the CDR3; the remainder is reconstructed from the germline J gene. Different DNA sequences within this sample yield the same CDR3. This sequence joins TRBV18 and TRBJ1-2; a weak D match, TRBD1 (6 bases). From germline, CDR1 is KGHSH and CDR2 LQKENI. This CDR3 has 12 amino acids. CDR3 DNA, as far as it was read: TGTGCCAGCTCACCGGACAGCTACGGC. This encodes CASSPDSYG. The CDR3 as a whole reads CASSPDSYGYTF.

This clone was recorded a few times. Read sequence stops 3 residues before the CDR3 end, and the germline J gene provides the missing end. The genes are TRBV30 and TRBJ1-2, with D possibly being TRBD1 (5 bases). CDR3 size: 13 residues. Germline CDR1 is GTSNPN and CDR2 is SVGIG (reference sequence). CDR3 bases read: TGTGCCTGGAATGGGGACTTTAAGGGTGAC. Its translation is CAWNGDFKGD. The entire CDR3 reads CAWNGDFKGDYTF.